This passage covers 30 T cell receptor beta chains from one sample sequenced in a study of Ad26.COV2.S vaccination and SARS-CoV-2 variants. The treatment: around 19 received Ad26.COV2.S at low or high dose, single or two shots; five or six received placebo; per-sample allocation not given. The samples date from day 63 after the first vaccine or placebo injection. Produced via immunoSEQ multiplex PCR; TCRdb's table is partial and in-frame only. The data contain 350,000 to 500,000 clones, less than 95% of them singletons. The sequencing used peripheral blood, collected in a trial of Ad26.COV2.S vaccine versus placebo. All receptors derive from a person between 18 and 60 years old who received the Ad26.COV2.S COVID-19 vaccine or a placebo.

This clone was seen just once. At one end the junction does not follow the germline gene, possibly because of a read error. The rearrangement links TRBV6-2 or TRBV6-3 to TRBJ2-7; 10 nucleotides line up with TRBD2. Germline V lookup: CDR1 MNHEY, CDR2 SVGEGT. CDR3 length: 18 residues. The CDR3 DNA follows: TGTGCCAGCAGCGCCCTTGGACTAGCGGCCCTACGTCACTACGAGCAGTGCTTC. It codes for CASSALGLAALRHYEQCF.

This chain uses TRBV27 with TRBJ1-5; 8 bases fit TRBD1. The germline CDR1 and CDR2 sequences are MNHEY and SMNVEV (reference sequence). Trimming at V came to 1 base and at J to 2 bases, leaving 7 bases not matched to a gene. The CDR3 runs 17 residues. The CDR3 DNA sequence: TGTGCCAGCAGTTTATACTGGACAGGGATGGGCAATCAGCCCCAGCATTTT. The encoded protein is CASSLYWTGMGNQPQHF.

J is TRBJ2-7 and V is TRBV9; perhaps TRBD2 as D (6 bases). CDR1 SGDLS and CDR2 YYNGEE come from the germline V gene. The CDR3 is 13 amino acids. Trimming left V 2 bases short and J 6 bases short, with 12 bases between. The CDR3 region has the DNA TGTGCCAGCAGCGTGGGGGGTCGTGGCGAGCAGTACTTC. Translation: CASSVGGRGEQYF.

V gene TRBV6-6 combines with J gene TRBJ1-6; D possibly corresponds to TRBD1 (5 bases). Germline V gives CDR1 MNHNY, CDR2 SVGAGI (reference sequence). CDR3 size: 14 residues. Trimming took 0 bases from V and 8 from J, leaving 8 bases between them. As DNA, the CDR3 is TGTGCCAGCAGTTACTCGGGGGAGGATTCACCCCTCCACTTT. Residues: CASSYSGEDSPLHF.

This sequence joins TRBV7-9 and TRBJ2-5, with 10 bases matching TRBD1. V gave up 9 bases and J gave up 4 bases; unmatched junction bases: 8. The CDR3 runs 14 residues. Germline CDR1 is SEHNR and CDR2 is FQNEAQ (reference sequence). The DNA of the CDR3 is TGTGCCAGTCTGGGACAGGGGTCTCGAGAGACCCAGTACTTC. It encodes CASLGQGSRETQYF.

This CDR3 is CASSRTGLTDTQYF. The DNA for the CDR3 is TGTGCCAGCAGTAGGACAGGGCTCACAGATACGCAGTATTTT. J is TRBJ2-3 and V is TRBV6-5; TRBD1 aligns across 8 bases. CDR1 and CDR2 (germline): MNHEY, SVGAGI. V was pared by 5 bases and J by 2 bases, with 3 bases of the junction left unmatched. CDR3 length: 14 residues.

The chain recombines TRBV3-1 (or the pseudogene TRBV3-2) with TRBJ2-3; D is uncertain. From germline, CDR1 is LGHDT and CDR2 YNNKEL (reference sequence). The CDR3 has 11 residues. V was cut by 4 bases and J by 5 bases, with 4 bases left in between. CDR3 sequence: CASSLGDTQYF. The CDR3 region has the DNA TGTGCCAGCAGCCTCGGAGATACGCAGTATTTT.

The chain carries TRBV27 and TRBJ2-7; 7 positions agree with TRBD1. V shed 5 bases, J shed 5 bases, and the junction held 9 bases outside the gene matches. CDR3 length: 14 residues. CDR1 is MNHEY, CDR2 SMNVEV, per germline (reference sequence). The CDR3: CASSPSPQGHEQYF. DNA of the CDR3: TGTGCCAGCAGTCCATCACCACAGGGGCACGAGCAGTACTTC.

The DNA for the CDR3 is TGTGCCAGCAGCTTAGGGACTTTCTCTGGAAACACCATATATTTT. Translating it yields CASSLGTFSGNTIYF. The J gene is TRBJ1-3, the V gene TRBV7-8; D call uncertain. In germline, CDR1 is SGHVS, CDR2 FQNEAQ. There are 15 residues in the CDR3. Trimming removed 1 base from V and 0 bases from J, with 7 bases in between. Full variable domain (remainder filled in from reference TRBV7-8 and TRBJ1-3): GAGVSQSPRYKVAKRGQDVALRCDPISGHVSLFWYQQALGQGPEFLTYFQNEAQLDKSGLPSDRFFAERPEGSVSTLKIQRTQQEDSAVYLCASSLGTFSGNTIYFGEGSWLTVV.

A single count supports this clone. The V call is TRBV14, the J call TRBJ2-7; 7 nucleotides align to TRBD2. Trimming took 0 bases from V and 7 from J; bases not matched to a gene: 6. This CDR3 contains 14 residues. CDR1 is SGHDN and CDR2 is FVKESK in the germline V gene. CDR3 DNA: TGTGCCAGCAGCCAAGATCTACTAGCGCAAGAGCAGTACTTC. It codes for CASSQDLLAQEQYF.

The chain recombines TRBV12-3 or TRBV12-4 with TRBJ1-4; D remains unclear. The V gene lost 2 bases and the J gene lost 6 bases, with 7 bases spanning the gap. This CDR3 is 13 amino acids long. Here the CDR3 reads CASSLTDYEKLFF. As DNA, the CDR3 is TGTGCCAGCAGTTTAACGGATTATGAAAAACTGTTTTTT.

This chain links TRBV27 with TRBJ2-1; D is uncertain. Trimming took 3 bases from V and 9 from J, leaving 12 bases between them. Germline V gene data show CDR1 as MNHEY and CDR2 as SMNVEV (reference sequence). This CDR3 has 13 residues. The CDR3 DNA is TGTGCCAGCAGTTTCTCGAGTCTCTTTGAGCAGTTCTTC. This codes for CASSFSSLFEQFF.

This chain links TRBV5-5 with TRBJ2-1; D is unresolved. V was shortened by 3 bases and J by 4 bases, with 11 bases between the two germline ends. The CDR3 runs to 14 residues. In germline, CDR1 is SGHKS, CDR2 YYEKEE (reference sequence). CDR3 residues: CASSSRLPYNEQFF. The CDR3 DNA is TGTGCCAGCAGCTCGCGGCTGCCTTACAATGAGCAGTTCTTC.

For the CDR3, the DNA is TGTGCCAGCAGTCCACCGTTAGCGGAAGACAATGAGCAGTTCTTC. Protein product: CASSPPLAEDNEQFF. The gene calls are TRBV27 and TRBJ2-1; TRBD2 might be the D (6 bases). Germline CDR1 MNHEY, CDR2 SMNVEV (reference sequence). V gave up 5 bases and J gave up 5 bases, with 16 bases separating them. CDR3 length equals 15 residues.

The chain joins TRBV16 to TRBJ1-1; 7 bases match TRBD1. The CDR3 spans 15 residues. J gave up 5 bases and V 2 bases, and 8 bases lay outside the gene matches. Germline CDR1 KGHSY, CDR2 FQNENV. CDR3 bases: TGTGCCAGCAGCCAACCAGGGGGGAGGTGGACTGAAGCTTTCTTT. Amino acids: CASSQPGGRWTEAFF.

This rearrangement joins TRBV10-3 to TRBJ2-3, with 12 bases aligning to TRBD2. Trimming at V came to 10 bases and at J to 2 bases, leaving 4 bases not matched to a gene. Germline assignment: CDR1 ENHRY and CDR2 SYGVKD. This CDR3 has 14 amino acids. CDR3 in DNA: TGTGCCACCAGGACTAGCGGGAACACAGATACGCAGTATTTT. Protein product: CATRTSGNTDTQYF.

J is TRBJ2-1 and V is TRBV5-1; D not certain. The CDR3 length is 17 residues. The V end lost 0 bases, the J end lost 0 bases, and 13 bases lay between the germline ends. CDR1 and CDR2 (germline): SGHRS, YFSETQ. CDR3: CASSLVRGRASYNEQFF. Written as DNA, the CDR3 is TGCGCCAGCAGCTTGGTCCGCGGCAGAGCCTCCTACAATGAGCAGTTCTTC. Variable domain in full (rest from reference TRBV5-1 and TRBJ2-1): KAGVTQTPRYLIKTRGQQVTLSCSPISGHRSVSWYQQTPGQGLQFLFEYFSETQRNKGNFPGRFSGRQFSNSRSEMNVSTLELGDSALYLCASSLVRGRASYNEQFFGPGTRLTVL.

This chain joins TRBV9 and TRBJ2-7; 7 bases line up with TRBD2. V was clipped by 0 bases and J by 3 bases; unmatched bases: 3. CDR3 length: 14 amino acids. Germline V gene data show CDR1 as SGDLS and CDR2 as YYNGEE. The CDR3 DNA is TGTGCCAGCAGCGTAGCCAGGGAGGGCTACGAGCAGTACTTC. It translates to CASSVAREGYEQYF.

Worth noting for this clone: Additional DNA sequences in this sample encode the identical CDR3. The rearrangement links TRBV18 to TRBJ2-7; tentatively, D is TRBD1 (6 bases). With 0 bases removed from V and 3 bases from J, the gap between germline ends came to 6 bases. CDR1 and CDR2 (germline): KGHSH, LQKENI. The CDR3 extends over 13 amino acids. This CDR3 is CASSPPDSYEQYF. CDR3 coding DNA: TGTGCCAGCTCACCACCGGACAGCTACGAGCAGTACTTC.

J is TRBJ2-2 and V is TRBV2; D is possibly TRBD1 or TRBD2 (5 bases each). Deletions cut 4 bases from V and 4 bases from J, with 10 bases between. CDR1 SNHLY and CDR2 FYNNEI come from the germline V gene. The CDR3 covers 14 residues. This chain's CDR3 is CASSAGRRTGELFF. The CDR3, as DNA: TGTGCCAGCAGTGCGGGACGTCGCACCGGGGAGCTGTTTTTT.

This chain uses TRBV7-2 with TRBJ2-5; TRBD1 matches at 8 bases. Germline CDR1 is SGHTA and CDR2 is FQGNSA. V shed 5 bases, J shed 5 bases, and the junction held 7 bases outside the gene matches. This CDR3 has 14 residues. CDR3 amino acids: CASSPSRTGETQYF. The CDR3 bases are TGTGCCAGCAGCCCTTCCCGGACAGGGGAGACCCAGTACTTC.

The genes are TRBV10-2 and TRBJ2-1, with 11 bases aligning to TRBD2. The CDR3 has 13 amino acids. Germline CDR1 WSHSY, CDR2 SAAADI. V dropped 9 bases and J dropped 8; count of bases not matched to a gene: 6. The CDR3 DNA reads TGCGCCAGTACTAGCGGGAGATCGGATGAGCAGTTCTTC. Protein sequence: CASTSGRSDEQFF.

The chain is built from TRBV12-3 or TRBV12-4 and TRBJ2-1; D not certain. This CDR3 comprises 13 residues. Trimming took 2 bases from V and 9 from J, leaving 11 bases between them. The CDR3, as DNA: TGTGCCAGCAGTTTACAGTCTAAGGGTGAGCAGTTCTTC. This translates into CASSLQSKGEQFF.

The V and J genes are TRBV29-1 and TRBJ2-7; the match to TRBD2 covers 7 bases. CDR3 size: 16 residues. The V and J ends lost 4 bases and 1 base, in that order; junction bases with no gene match: 13. Germline-derived CDR1 and CDR2 are SQVTM and ANQGSEA. The CDR3 DNA reads TGCAGCGTTGGGGGTCTAGCGGACAAACCATCCTACGAGCAGTACTTC. This translates into CSVGGLADKPSYEQYF.

This clone was picked up a small number of times. The rearrangement joins TRBV27 to TRBJ1-6, with 9 bases lining up with TRBD1. Germline V gene sequence: CDR1 MNHEY, CDR2 SMNVEV (reference sequence). V shed 3 bases, J shed 9 bases, and the junction held 9 bases outside the gene matches. This CDR3 has 16 amino acids. CDR3: CASSLSGQGGGSPLHF. The CDR3 bases are TGTGCCAGCAGTTTGTCGGGACAGGGAGGGGGTTCACCCCTCCACTTT.

The rearrangement joins TRBV5-4 to TRBJ2-5, with TRBD1 matching over 7 bases. The CDR3 has 15 residues. Germline V lookup: CDR1 SGHNT, CDR2 YYREEE (reference sequence). The V segment lost 0 bases and the J segment 2 bases; nucleotides outside the gene matches: 4. The CDR3 reads CASSLGRGLQETQYF. CDR3 DNA: TGTGCCAGCAGCTTGGGCAGGGGGTTGCAAGAGACCCAGTACTTC.

In its sample, this clone was seen a few times. V is TRBV6-2 or TRBV6-3 and J is TRBJ2-3; no firm D call. Trimming stripped 5 bases from V and 2 bases from J, with 17 bases between. Looked up from germline, CDR1 is MNHEY and CDR2 is SVGEGT. This CDR3 is 16 amino acids long. In DNA, the CDR3 is TGTGCCAGCAGTGGCGCCCGTCACCCTCTCACAGATACGCAGTATTTT. It translates to CASSGARHPLTDTQYF.

V is TRBV6-2 or TRBV6-3 and J is TRBJ2-5; unclear D gene. This CDR3 has 11 amino acids. Trimming took off 4 bases at V and 3 bases at J, with 3 bases between the two ends. Germline V gene data show CDR1 as MNHEY and CDR2 as SVGEGT. DNA for the CDR3: TGTGCCAGCAGTTTCGAAGAGACCCAGTACTTC. This codes for CASSFEETQYF.

The rearrangement joins TRBV28 to TRBJ2-1; TRBD2 matches at 13 bases. V lost 5 bases to trimming and J lost 4 bases; unmatched junction nucleotides: 5. Germline V CDR1 and CDR2: MDHEN, SYDVKM. The CDR3 spans 16 residues. The CDR3 bases are TGTGCCAGCAGTACTACTAGCGGGAGGGGGTACAATGAGCAGTTCTTC. Protein product: CASSTTSGRGYNEQFF.

The chain couples TRBV5-8 to TRBJ1-2, with 9 bases identical to TRBD1. This CDR3 has 16 amino acids. CDR1 SGHTS and CDR2 YDEGEE come from the germline V gene. With V trimmed by 4 bases and J by 8 bases, 15 bases remained unmatched. CDR3 bases: TGTGCCAGCAGCCGCTATACTACGGGACAGGGTGGAGGCTACACCTTC. Its protein product is CASSRYTTGQGGGYTF.